This T cell receptor (beta chain) was observed in a study of CD8 T cells in Susac syndrome. The authors sequenced TCR beta from blood CD8+ and CD4+ T cells. The multiple sclerosis controls were treatment-naive patients affected by stable or active relapsing-remitting disease. In contrast to the negatively isolated CD8+ and CD4+ T cells, TEMRA cells were FACS-enriched. RNA was extracted with the RNeasy kit, and a quantity of about 0.5 to 1 ug was reverse transcribed using random hexamers. The CDR3 of TCR beta was amplified by immunoSEQ multiplex PCR across 54 Vbeta and 13 Jbeta. MiXCR, applied by TCRdb to the immunoSEQ multiplex PCR reads, yields one record per CDR3 protein. The data contain hundreds of thousands of distinct CDR3 sequences, 80% to 95% of them seen just once; the ten biggest clones take up 0.1% to 0.15%. The CDR3 contains 17 residues. V lost 3 bases to trimming and J lost 6 bases; unmatched junction nucleotides: 16. Germline V gene sequence: CDR1 SGHRS, CDR2 YFSETQ.

The chain couples TRBV5-1 to TRBJ1-1; 8 bases match TRBD1. This TCR derives from a human donor with multiple sclerosis. Sequenced: CD8+ T cells from PBMCs. The CDR3 DNA sequence: TGCGCCAGCAGCTCGGAGGAAAGGACAGGGAGGACAGCTGAAGCTTTCTTT. The encoded protein is CASSSEERTGRTAEAFF.